A single sample gave rise to the 17 T cell receptor beta chains below, sequenced in a study of early T cells in non-severe SARS-CoV-2 infection. TCRdb recomputed calls from the 5' RACE reads with MiXCR, one row per CDR3 protein. There are nearly 110,000 distinct CDR3 sequences in the sample; around 10% occur only once, and under 9% lies in the top ten. The source material was whole blood. All receptors derive from an adult who was a healthcare worker with PCR-confirmed SARS-CoV-2 infection or an uninfected control (not recorded which).

This clonotype showed up many times. J is TRBJ2-5 and V is TRBV7-9; 10 nucleotides agree with TRBD2. The CDR3 is 16 residues long. The junction had 6 bases not matched to a gene; V was cut back by 2 bases and J by 3 bases. CDR1 is SEHNR, CDR2 FQNEAQ, per germline (reference sequence). The CDR3 nucleotides read TGTGCCAGCAGCTTATTATTAGCGGGAGGCAAAGAGACCCAGTACTTC. Its protein is CASSLLLAGGKETQYF.

Ten or more counts support this clonotype. The chain links TRBV6-2 or TRBV6-3 to TRBJ2-3, with 7 bases aligning to TRBD1. The CDR3 has 17 residues. CDR1 is MNHEY and CDR2 is SVGEGT in the germline V gene. V was pared by 2 bases and J by 4 bases, with 12 bases of the junction left unmatched. For the CDR3, the DNA is TGTGCCAGCAGTTACACCGCGACAGGGTTGTTGTCAGATACGCAGTATTTT. Protein sequence: CASSYTATGLLSDTQYF.

This clonotype appeared once. The V call is TRBV12-3 or TRBV12-4, the J call TRBJ2-7; D may be TRBD1 or TRBD2 (5 bases each). V gave up 4 bases and J gave up 4 bases, with 17 bases separating them. The CDR3 is made up of 15 amino acids. The CDR3 DNA reads TGTGCCAGCAGTTCCGGGACCCTCCGACGGTACGAGCAGTACTTC. It yields the protein CASSSGTLRRYEQYF.

This clonotype was observed at least ten times. This sequence joins TRBV20-1 and TRBJ2-7; 8 bases map to TRBD2. The V segment lost 5 bases and the J segment 2 bases; nucleotides outside the gene matches: 2. The CDR3 loop spans 12 amino acids. CDR1 is DFQATT, CDR2 SNEGSKA, per germline (reference sequence). DNA of the CDR3: TGCAGTGCTGGGACTAGAGCCTACGAGCAGTACTTC. This encodes CSAGTRAYEQYF.

This clonotype was recorded at least ten times. The rearrangement uses TRBV3-1 and TRBJ2-3; D may match TRBD1 or TRBD2 (6 bases each). Germline V gene data show CDR1 as LGHDT and CDR2 as YNNKEL (reference sequence). V dropped 4 bases and J dropped 8 bases, with 22 bases sitting between them. The CDR3 totals 16 residues. The CDR3 is CASSRGASGAEGTQYF. The CDR3 DNA reads as TGTGCCAGCAGCCGAGGGGCGTCGGGGGCAGAAGGTACGCAGTATTTT.

This clonotype was recorded many times. The V and J genes are TRBV19 and TRBJ2-1; 10 bases match TRBD2. Germline-derived CDR1 and CDR2 are LNHDA and SQIVND (reference sequence). J lost 5 bases, V lost 0 bases, and 10 bases had no gene match. The CDR3 sequence is 18 residues long. The CDR3 DNA is TGTGCCAGTAGTATAGATCCTCGGACTAGCGGTGGAAACAATGAGCAGTTCTTC. The encoded protein is CASSIDPRTSGGNNEQFF. Complete variable domain (other parts from reference TRBV19 and TRBJ2-1): DGGITQSPKYLFRKEGQNVTLSCEQNLNHDAMYWYRQDPGQGLRLIYYSQIVNDFQKGDIAEGYSVSREKKESFPLTVTSAQKNPTAFYLCASSIDPRTSGGNNEQFFGPGTRLTVL.

The gene calls are TRBV24-1 and TRBJ2-1, with TRBD2 identical over 7 bases. The length of the CDR3 is 17 residues. Germline CDR1 is KGHDR and CDR2 is SFDVKD. The J segment lost 6 bases and the V segment lost 3 bases, leaving 13 bases of the junction unmatched. For the CDR3, the DNA is TGTGCCACCAGTGATGTGCCCCTGTCGCGGACTAGCAATGAGCAGTTCTTC. Translated, it gives CATSDVPLSRTSNEQFF.

V usage is TRBV15 and J usage is TRBJ2-1; D might be TRBD1 (7 bases). Germline V gene data show CDR1 as LNHNV and CDR2 as YYDKDF (reference sequence). V was clipped by 11 bases and J by 4 bases, with 15 bases between them. The CDR3 is 13 amino acids. The CDR3 nucleotides are TGTGCCTCAAACAGGGGACTGTACAATGAGCAGTTCTTC. This gives the protein CASNRGLYNEQFF. Combining the CDR3 with reference TRBV15 and TRBJ2-1 gives the whole variable domain DAMVIQNPRYQVTQFGKPVTLSCSQTLNHNVMYWYQQKSSQAPKLLFHYYDKDFNNEADTPDNFQSRRPNTSFCFLDIRSPGLGDTAMYLCASNRGLYNEQFFGPGTRLTVL.

This clonotype was recorded a few times. The V and J genes are TRBV5-1 and TRBJ2-1; 7 nucleotides line up with TRBD2. J was trimmed by 5 bases and V by 0 bases; bases with no gene match: 5. The germline V gene encodes CDR1 SGHRS and CDR2 YFSETQ. CDR3 size: 15 residues. In nucleotides, the CDR3 is TGCGCCAGCAGCTTGGCCCAGCGGGGCAACAATGAGCAGTTCTTC. Translating gives CASSLAQRGNNEQFF.

This clonotype was picked up a small number of times. At one end, the junction sequence differs from germline, possibly due to a read error. The chain couples TRBV18 to TRBJ1-1; D is possibly TRBD1 (6 bases). The CDR3 runs 13 residues. CDR1 is KGHSH and CDR2 is LQKENI in the germline V gene. DNA for the CDR3: TGTGCCAGCTCGCCACAGGGTAACGGTGAAGCTTTCTTT. Protein sequence: CASSPQGNGEAFF.

Here the CDR3 DNA reads TGCAGTGCTAGCCGGCAGGGGTATGGCTACACCTTC. Its translation is CSASRQGYGYTF. The chain recombines TRBV20-1 with TRBJ1-2; possibly TRBD1 for D (6 bases). Trimming took off 3 bases at V and 5 bases at J, with 10 bases between the two ends. The CDR3 runs 12 residues. Germline loops: CDR1 DFQATT, CDR2 SNEGSKA (reference sequence).

The chain is built from TRBV7-2 and TRBJ2-3; the D gene is possibly TRBD2 (6 bases). The CDR3 covers 16 residues. CDR1 is SGHTA and CDR2 is FQGNSA in the germline V gene. The V and J ends lost 1 base and 3 bases respectively, with 14 bases between them. This CDR3 reads CASSLGRGTFTDTQYF. The CDR3 DNA is TGTGCCAGCAGCTTAGGCCGGGGGACTTTTACAGATACGCAGTATTTT.

This chain links TRBV11-2 with TRBJ2-2; TRBD2 aligns across 11 bases. Per the germline V gene, CDR1 is SGHAT and CDR2 is FQNNGV. The CDR3 spans 14 residues. The junction had 3 bases not matched to a gene; V was cut back by 6 bases and J by 6 bases. The CDR3 DNA reads TGTGCCAGCAGAAGACTAGCGGGACCCGGGGAGCTGTTTTTT. Its protein product is CASRRLAGPGELFF.

The V call is TRBV5-1, the J call TRBJ2-1, with TRBD2 identical over 10 bases. V dropped 8 bases and J dropped 10; count of bases not matched to a gene: 12. In germline, CDR1 is SGHRS, CDR2 YFSETQ. The CDR3 spans 14 residues. The CDR3 region is CASMPASGSKEQFF. CDR3 nucleotides: TGCGCCAGTATGCCGGCTAGCGGGAGTAAAGAGCAGTTCTTC.

This clonotype was observed many times. V and J are TRBV18 and TRBJ2-7, with 13 bases identical to TRBD2. This CDR3 has 15 residues. V shed 4 bases and J 2 bases; nucleotides not matched to a gene: 2. Germline V CDR1 and CDR2: KGHSH, LQKENI. CDR3 nucleotides: TGTGCCAGCTCACGGACTAGCGGGAGCACCTACGAGCAGTACTTC. Its translation: CASSRTSGSTYEQYF.

This clonotype was counted ten times or more. The DNA for the CDR3 is TGTGCCAGCAGTCGGGCTCCTAACGAGCAGTACTTC. Its translation is CASSRAPNEQYF. The chain uses TRBV28 and TRBJ2-7; the D is unclear. Germline assignment: CDR1 MDHEN and CDR2 SYDVKM. The CDR3 covers 12 residues. V lost 5 bases and J 5 bases, leaving 10 bases between the germline ends.

In this sample, this clonotype turned up many times. The genes are TRBV15 and TRBJ2-1; no reliable D call. Germline assignment: CDR1 LNHNV and CDR2 YYDKDF (reference sequence). V lost 3 bases and J 5 bases, leaving 8 bases between the germline ends. The CDR3 totals 13 residues. The CDR3 here is CATSRSFDNEQFF. The CDR3 DNA sequence: TGTGCCACCAGCAGGTCTTTCGACAATGAGCAGTTCTTC.